Listed here is a single T cell receptor (beta chain). Germline loops: CDR1 SQVTM, CDR2 ANQGSEA. The CDR3 consists of 13 residues. The ends lost 7 bases at V and 6 bases at J; junction bases unmatched: 10. This sample stems from a study of blood T cell repertoires in COVID-19. The method was immunoSEQ multiplex PCR; TCRdb's version includes in-frame clones alone and lacks a portion of them. The sample records more than 250,000 clones, 80% to 90% being singletons. The TCR sequence derives from a man aged 25-45 years who had recovered from COVID-19. This chain joins TRBV29-1 and TRBJ1-2, with 8 positions matching TRBD1. The source material was PBMCs or T cells enriched from blood (not recorded which). The CDR3 sequence is CSAATGASHGYTF. The DNA of the CDR3 is TGCAGCGCAGCGACAGGGGCAAGCCATGGCTACACCTTC.